This entry features one TCR beta chain sequence. In the original workflow: Counts of nucleated cells, estimated from reference gene primer amplification, were obtained. The data were produced by immunoSEQ multiplex PCR, yet TCRdb's version contains in-frame clones alone and is incomplete. V and J calls and clone size follow that table, whereas D and trimming were derived from the DNA. There are about 140,000 clones in the sample; 70% to 90% occur only once, and under 3% lies in the top ten. This sample was included in a study of blood T cell repertoires in COVID-19. J lost 6 bases, V lost 5 bases, and 7 bases had no gene match. Germline loops: CDR1 MDHEN, CDR2 SYDVKM. The CDR3 has 16 amino acids.

The TCR comes from a man aged 50 to 59 with acute or convalescent COVID-19. The sample was peripheral blood. This chain connects TRBV28 to TRBJ2-3; TRBD2 agrees at 14 bases. The CDR3 bases are TGTGCCAGCAGTGCGACTAGCGGGAGGGCCGTGGATACGCAGTATTTT. It encodes CASSATSGRAVDTQYF.